Each of the 24 T cell receptor beta chains below was sequenced from the same sample in a study of T-cell reconstitution after alpha-beta-depleted transplantation in children. Unique molecular identifiers featured in how the TCRbeta library was prepared. TCRdb fed the PCR reads into MiXCR, producing one record per CDR3 protein. The sample gives about 90,000 distinct CDR3 sequences, about a sixth of which show up once; about 20% is in the top ten. Sequences were derived from PBMCs, mostly from graft donor cells, sampled 180 days after TCRalphabeta/CD19-depleted stem cell transplant. Source of these receptors: a male patient under 10 years old who had a stem cell transplant for acute lymphoblastic leukemia, so the T cells may come from the graft donor.

The chain couples TRBV12-3 or TRBV12-4 to TRBJ1-2; TRBD1 might be the D (5 bases). This CDR3 region has 16 residues. Deletions cut 1 base from V and 7 bases from J, with 19 bases between. The CDR3 is CASSLGGRDTIFGYTF. The DNA of the CDR3 is TGTGCCAGCAGTTTAGGGGGACGAGACACGATATTTGGCTACACCTTC.

This clonotype turned up a few times. V and J are TRBV5-5 and TRBJ1-1, with D perhaps TRBD1 (5 bases). The CDR3 contains 17 residues. From germline, CDR1 is SGHKS and CDR2 YYEKEE (reference sequence). Trimming removed 0 bases at V and 0 bases at J, with 15 bases between. The CDR3 sequence: CASSLDAGSSMNTEAFF. For the CDR3, the DNA is TGTGCCAGCAGCTTGGACGCAGGGTCGTCCATGAACACTGAAGCTTTCTTT.

This chain uses TRBV18 with TRBJ2-7; TRBD2 matches 11 bases. The CDR3 runs to 16 residues. Germline CDR1 KGHSH, CDR2 LQKENI. With V trimmed by 6 bases and J by 2 bases, 9 bases remained unmatched. CDR3 sequence (DNA): TGTGCCAGCTCGCGGACTAGCGGGTCCTCCCCCTACGAGCAGTACTTC. This encodes CASSRTSGSSPYEQYF.

There are a few counts of this clonotype. This chain joins TRBV5-1 and TRBJ2-5; 7 nucleotides agree with TRBD1. Losses at the gene ends were 0 bases for V and 5 bases for J; bases not matched to a gene: 4. Germline assignment: CDR1 SGHRS and CDR2 YFSETQ. The CDR3 runs to 14 residues. The CDR3 DNA is TGCGCCAGCAGCTTGGACAGGGGCTGGGAGACCCAGTACTTC. This codes for CASSLDRGWETQYF.

This clonotype was counted a few times. V is TRBV5-8 and J is TRBJ2-3; no reliable D call. The CDR3 has 15 residues. The germline gives CDR1 SGHTS, CDR2 YDEGEE. V lost 2 bases, J lost 3 bases, and 13 bases lay in between. The CDR3 DNA is TGTGCCAGCAGCTTTCTGACTTTCGTAACAGATACGCAGTATTTT. Translated: CASSFLTFVTDTQYF.

This clonotype has just a few counts. The V and J genes are TRBV12-3 or TRBV12-4 and TRBJ2-1; D may be TRBD1 or TRBD2 (6 bases each). This CDR3 contains 13 residues. The V end was cut by 6 bases, the J end by 9 bases, with 15 bases between. CDR3 protein: CASRKGGPGEQFF. The CDR3 coding sequence is TGTGCCAGCAGAAAAGGGGGGCCGGGTGAGCAGTTCTTC.

The chain couples TRBV5-5 to TRBJ2-5, with D maybe TRBD1 (6 bases). V shed 3 bases and J shed 4 bases, with 22 bases lying between them. The CDR3 sequence is 17 residues long. Germline CDR1 SGHKS, CDR2 YYEKEE (reference sequence). For the CDR3, the DNA is TGTGCCAGCAGCTATTTCAGGGCAGGGGCGGGTCTAGAGACCCAGTACTTC. This encodes CASSYFRAGAGLETQYF.

The J gene is TRBJ2-1, the V gene TRBV5-1; D unresolved. This CDR3 is built from 14 residues. In germline, CDR1 is SGHRS, CDR2 YFSETQ. Trimming pared 0 bases from V and 4 bases from J, leaving 8 bases between. Here the CDR3 DNA reads TGCGCCAGCAGCTTGGGGATCTTATACAATGAGCAGTTCTTC. This gives the protein CASSLGILYNEQFF.

This clonotype was picked up many times. The chain is built from TRBV12-3 or TRBV12-4 and TRBJ1-2; D gene ambiguous. V was shortened by 2 bases and J by 6 bases, with 16 bases between the two germline ends. The length of the CDR3 is 15 residues. This CDR3 is CASSLNPDGINGYTF. CDR3 nucleotide sequence: TGTGCCAGCAGTTTAAACCCGGACGGAATAAATGGCTACACCTTC.

The chain is built from TRBV7-2 and TRBJ2-3; TRBD2 aligns across 10 bases. This CDR3 has 16 residues. CDR1 is SGHTA and CDR2 is FQGNSA in the germline V gene. Trimming cost V 0 bases and J 1 base; bases outside gene matches: 1. The CDR3 nucleotides read TGTGCCAGCAGCTTAGCCAGCGGGGGGGGCACAGATACGCAGTATTTT. Protein sequence: CASSLASGGGTDTQYF.

In its sample, this clonotype was seen a few times. The gene calls are TRBV7-6 and TRBJ2-3; 14 bases match TRBD2. This CDR3 region has 19 residues. J lost 4 bases, V lost 7 bases, and 16 bases had no gene match. CDR1 is SGHVS, CDR2 FNYEAQ, per germline. The CDR3 protein is CASTKSPGLAGVGADTQYF. The CDR3 nucleotides read TGTGCCAGCACCAAATCACCGGGACTAGCGGGAGTAGGCGCAGATACGCAGTATTTT.

This clonotype has only a few counts. A much larger clone differs from this one at a single base, so this may be a read error. The V call is TRBV12-3 or TRBV12-4, the J call TRBJ1-2; D gene unclear. CDR3 length: 12 amino acids. DNA of the CDR3: TGTGCCAGCCTACAATGGAACCATGGCGACACCTTC. It codes for CASLQWNHGDTF.

Concerning this clonotype itself: The junction does not match germline at one end; this may be a read error. The chain is built from TRBV3-1 and TRBJ2-2, with 12 bases identical to TRBD2. This CDR3 spans 19 amino acids. Germline CDR1 is LGHDT and CDR2 is YNNKEL (reference sequence). The CDR3 loop reads CAISLMQPRLAGATGELFF. CDR3 sequence (DNA): TGTGCCATCAGCTTGATGCAACCCCGACTAGCGGGGGCCACCGGGGAGCTGTTTTTT. The variable domain in full, with the rest retrieved from reference TRBV3-1 and TRBJ2-2, is DTAVSQTPKYLVTQMGNDKSIKCEQNLGHDTMYWYKQDSKKFLKIMFSYNNKELIINETVPNRFSPKSPDKAHLNLHINSLELGDSAVYFCAISLMQPRLAGATGELFFGEGSRLTVL.

A few counts support this clonotype. V is TRBV18 and J is TRBJ2-1, with 8 positions matching TRBD2. CDR3 length equals 18 residues. Germline V CDR1 and CDR2: KGHSH, LQKENI. The V gene end was trimmed by 6 bases and the J gene end by 2 bases; junction bases not matched to a gene: 15. The chain's CDR3 is CASSHTGLANFPYNEQFF. The CDR3 bases are TGTGCCAGCTCCCACACCGGACTAGCCAATTTCCCCTACAATGAGCAGTTCTTC.

The chain joins TRBV12-5 to TRBJ2-7; D unresolved. The CDR3 is made up of 13 amino acids. V was pared by 5 bases and J by 1 base, with 9 bases between. The germline gives CDR1 LGHNT, CDR2 FRNRAP. This CDR3 is CASGPAGSYEQYF. CDR3 DNA: TGTGCTAGTGGTCCCGCCGGGTCCTACGAGCAGTACTTC.

The V and J genes are TRBV7-2 and TRBJ2-3, with D tentatively TRBD2 (5 bases). Looked up from germline, CDR1 is SGHTA and CDR2 is FQGNSA. Trimming pared 7 bases from V and 2 bases from J, leaving 16 bases between. The CDR3 extends over 15 amino acids. The CDR3 DNA sequence: TGTGCCAGCATCTTTGGTGTAGCGTACACAGATACGCAGTATTTT. It yields the protein CASIFGVAYTDTQYF.

This clonotype was found a few times. This chain links TRBV27 with TRBJ2-7; maybe TRBD1 (5 bases). V was pared by 4 bases and J by 2 bases, with 24 bases between. The CDR3 spans 18 residues. In germline, CDR1 is MNHEY, CDR2 SMNVEV (reference sequence). The CDR3 spells CASSSGTFWQGSAYEQYF. CDR3 bases: TGTGCCAGCAGTTCGGGCACATTCTGGCAGGGATCGGCCTACGAGCAGTACTTC.

A few counts support this clonotype. The chain couples TRBV9 to TRBJ2-1, with TRBD2 as a possible D gene (5 bases). The CDR3 is made up of 14 amino acids. Deletions cut 1 base from V and 3 bases from J, with 8 bases between. Germline V gene data show CDR1 as SGDLS and CDR2 as YYNGEE. CDR3 in DNA: TGTGCCAGCAGCGTATGGAGCGGCTACAATGAGCAGTTCTTC. Translation: CASSVWSGYNEQFF.

This clonotype was counted only a few times. CDR3 DNA sequence: TGTGCCAGCAGTCTAACCCTAGCGGGGAAACAAGAGACCCAGTACTTC. Translating gives CASSLTLAGKQETQYF. The chain employs TRBV27 and TRBJ2-5, with 9 bases identical to TRBD2. In germline, CDR1 is MNHEY, CDR2 SMNVEV (reference sequence). The CDR3 has 16 amino acids. Unmatched junction bases numbered 9, after V lost 5 bases and J lost 2 bases.

Only a few counts were recorded for this clonotype. This chain links TRBV7-9 with TRBJ1-1; D possibly corresponds to TRBD1 (5 bases). Germline CDR1 reads SEHNR; CDR2 reads FQNEAQ (reference sequence). The CDR3 contains 14 residues. The V and J ends lost 5 bases and 3 bases respectively, with 13 bases between them. This chain's CDR3 is CASSIGDRYTEAFF. DNA for the CDR3: TGTGCCAGCAGCATCGGGGACCGGTACACTGAAGCTTTCTTT.

This clonotype was observed a handful of times. V usage is TRBV27 and J usage is TRBJ1-2, with 7 bases identical to TRBD1. Per germline, CDR1 MNHEY and CDR2 SMNVEV (reference sequence). The CDR3 runs to 14 residues. With 6 bases clipped from V and 2 bases from J, the junction kept 6 bases outside the gene matches. The CDR3 loop is CASRPGGINYGYTF. CDR3 in DNA: TGTGCCAGCAGGCCAGGGGGGATCAACTATGGCTACACCTTC.

This chain connects TRBV7-6 to TRBJ2-2; weak D call: TRBD1 (6 bases). CDR3 length: 17 amino acids. Germline V CDR1 and CDR2: SGHVS, FNYEAQ. Trimming stripped 5 bases from V and 0 bases from J, with 16 bases between. CDR3 protein: CASSRSRDKTNTGELFF. CDR3 bases: TGTGCCAGCAGCCGGAGCCGGGACAAAACGAACACCGGGGAGCTGTTTTTT.

This chain links TRBV7-2 with TRBJ1-2; 9 nucleotides agree with TRBD1. J gave up 4 bases and V 5 bases, and 2 bases lay outside the gene matches. Looked up from germline, CDR1 is SGHTA and CDR2 is FQGNSA. The length of the CDR3 is 13 residues. Here the CDR3 reads CASSTGQGYGYTF. Here the CDR3 DNA reads TGTGCCAGCAGCACGGGACAGGGCTATGGCTACACCTTC. The complete variable domain, with remaining parts taken from reference TRBV7-2 and TRBJ1-2, reads GAGVSQSPSNKVTEKGKDVELRCDPISGHTALYWYRQSLGQGLEFLIYFQGNSAPDKSGLPSDRFSAERTGGSVSTLTIQRTQQEDSAVYLCASSTGQGYGYTFGSGTRLTVV.

This sequence joins TRBV7-8 and TRBJ2-1, with TRBD2 matching over 8 bases. The CDR3 totals 16 residues. The V gene's germline CDR1 is SGHVS and CDR2 FQNEAQ. J lost 6 bases, V lost 7 bases, and 14 bases had no gene match. CDR3 region: CASTSPTSGGRNEQFF. CDR3 sequence (DNA): TGTGCCAGCACCTCCCCAACTAGCGGTGGCCGCAATGAGCAGTTCTTC.